Following are 9 T cell receptor beta chains from one sample sequenced in a study of blood T cell repertoires in COVID-19 (dated by TCRdb to about 2020). The library was made by the immunoSEQ multiplex PCR assay. Sourced from immuneACCESS, this table was stored by TCRdb with only in-frame sequences that have V and J called. A share of the clones is absent; for the studies checked, an unresolved V gene accounts for under half, and the remainder has no known explanation. This sample comprises 200,000 or so clones, approximately 80% of them detected only once. The top ten constitute 6.9% of the sample. The sample was peripheral blood. These receptors were collected from a human donor with acute or convalescent COVID-19. The donor label of this sample is uncertain.

The chain is built from TRBV29-1 and TRBJ1-1, with D maybe TRBD1 (5 bases). CDR1 and CDR2 (germline): SQVTM, ANQGSEA. The V end was cut by 4 bases, the J end by 7 bases, with 10 bases between. The CDR3 is 11 amino acids. CDR3 DNA sequence: TGCAGCGTTGGCCAGGGTGGTGAAGCTTTCTTT. This translates into CSVGQGGEAFF.

The V and J genes are TRBV5-6 and TRBJ1-6; D is uncertain. CDR1 is SGHDT and CDR2 is YYEEEE in the germline V gene. The CDR3 extends over 15 amino acids. Trimming took 2 bases from V and 0 from J, leaving 6 bases between them. CDR3 residues: CASSFGSSYNSPLHF. The CDR3 DNA follows: TGTGCCAGCAGCTTCGGGAGCTCCTATAATTCACCCCTCCACTTT.

The rearrangement uses TRBV6-5 and TRBJ2-5; the match to TRBD1 covers 12 bases. V lost 9 bases to trimming and J lost 7 bases; unmatched junction nucleotides: 9. Germline V gene lookup returns CDR1 MNHEY and CDR2 SVGAGI. The CDR3 loop spans 14 amino acids. The CDR3 sequence is CASTRDRGLGTQYF. The CDR3 DNA follows: TGTGCCAGTACGAGGGACAGGGGGCTTGGGACCCAGTACTTC.

The chain uses TRBV18 and TRBJ2-2, with 8 bases matching TRBD1. There are 16 residues in the CDR3. The V gene's germline CDR1 is KGHSH and CDR2 LQKENI. V lost 1 base and J lost 4; bases outside the gene matches: 5. The CDR3 DNA reads as TGTGCCAGCTCACCACGTCAGGGGGCAGCCACCGGGGAGCTGTTTTTT. Protein sequence: CASSPRQGAATGELFF.

The rearrangement uses TRBV6-2 or TRBV6-3 and TRBJ2-3; 7 bases are shared with TRBD2. The length of the CDR3 is 15 residues. V dropped 6 bases and J dropped 2; count of bases not matched to a gene: 8. Germline V gene lookup returns CDR1 MNHEY and CDR2 SVGEGT. This CDR3 reads CASSPGTTDTDTQYF. CDR3 in DNA: TGTGCCAGCAGCCCCGGGACTACCGACACAGATACGCAGTATTTT.

The chain is built from TRBV5-1 and TRBJ2-5; D remains ambiguous. Germline CDR1 is SGHRS and CDR2 is YFSETQ. This CDR3 comprises 13 residues. Trimming left V 2 bases short and J 5 bases short, with 10 bases between. The chain's CDR3 is CASSFGQAETQYF. As DNA, the CDR3 is TGCGCCAGCAGCTTTGGTCAAGCGGAGACCCAGTACTTC.

This chain uses TRBV2 with TRBJ1-3; tentative D call: TRBD1 (6 bases). CDR3 size: 13 residues. Germline CDR1 reads SNHLY; CDR2 reads FYNNEI. The germline V and J ends were trimmed by 4 bases and 4 bases, with 8 bases remaining between them. CDR3 region: CASSAGVGNTIYF. The CDR3 nucleotides read TGTGCCAGCAGTGCAGGGGTGGGAAACACCATATATTTT.

A note on this clone: Other nucleotide sequences in the sample specify the same CDR3. This chain links TRBV6-1 with TRBJ1-5, with 11 bases identical to TRBD1. The CDR3 covers 15 residues. Germline-derived CDR1 and CDR2 are MNHNS and SASEGT. The ends lost 3 bases at V and 2 bases at J; junction bases unmatched: 0. CDR3 region: CASSEGQGGNQPQHF. The CDR3 nucleotides are TGTGCCAGCAGTGAGGGACAGGGGGGCAATCAGCCCCAGCATTTT.

Regarding this clone: An end of the junction differs from the germline gene, which may be a read error. This sequence joins TRBV12-3 or TRBV12-4 and TRBJ1-3, with TRBD1 matching 9 bases. The CDR3 extends over 13 amino acids. Here the CDR3 reads CASSPGQGTTIYF. Here the CDR3 DNA reads TGTGCCAGCAGTCCGGGACAGGGAACCACCATATATTTT.